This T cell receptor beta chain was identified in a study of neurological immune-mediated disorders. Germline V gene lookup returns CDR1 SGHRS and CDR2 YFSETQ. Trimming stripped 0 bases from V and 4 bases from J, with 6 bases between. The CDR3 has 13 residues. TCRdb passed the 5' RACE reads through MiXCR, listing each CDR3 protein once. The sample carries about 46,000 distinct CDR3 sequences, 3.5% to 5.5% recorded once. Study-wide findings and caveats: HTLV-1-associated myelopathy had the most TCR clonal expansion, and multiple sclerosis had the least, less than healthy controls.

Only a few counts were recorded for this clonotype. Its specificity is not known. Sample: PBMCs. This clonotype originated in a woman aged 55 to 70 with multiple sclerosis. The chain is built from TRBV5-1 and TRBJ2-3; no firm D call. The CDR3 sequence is CASSLVLADTQYF. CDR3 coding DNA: TGCGCCAGCAGCTTGGTGTTGGCAGATACGCAGTATTTT.